This T cell receptor (beta chain) was sequenced for a study of blood T cell repertoires in COVID-19. For the study at large: From T cells, B-cell-depleted T cells, or PBMCs came the material, which was cDNA or gDNA.

A Seattle source enrolled patients during active infection and followed them longitudinally. Profiled with immunoSEQ multiplex PCR; TCRdb holds only in-frame clones, not every one. The sample holds roughly 110,000 clones, about 85% seen once. Trimming at V came to 6 bases and at J to 8 bases, leaving 11 bases not matched to a gene. CDR1 and CDR2 from the germline V gene are ENHRY and SYGVKD. This CDR3 has 15 residues. The sample was peripheral blood. The clonotype originates from a woman aged 60-70 years with COVID-19, enrolled during active disease. The V and J genes are TRBV10-3 and TRBJ1-4; 8 bases are a match to TRBD1. The CDR3: CAISPKTGVGEKLFF. CDR3 DNA sequence: TGTGCCATCAGCCCCAAGACAGGGGTAGGGGAAAAACTGTTTTTT.